This entry describes one TCR beta chain. The antigen remains unidentified. Trimming left V 6 bases short and J 3 bases short, with 3 bases between. The CDR3 is 11 residues long. Germline lookup yields CDR1 MNHEY and CDR2 SMNVEV (reference sequence). The record originates from a study of T cell responses to AZD1222 COVID-19 vaccine. Study context: Pooling covered second doses at about 4 or about 12 weeks.

Using immunoSEQ multiplex PCR, the repertoire was profiled, and TCRdb retains in-frame clones only, with some absent. The sample has 150,000 to 200,000 clones; 90% to 95% are singletons. General observations from the study: In a largely white British group with more females than males, clonal diversity was possibly underestimated. It was only a handful of AZD1222 recipients who were seropositive at baseline.

The TCR was taken from an adult in good health. This sequence joins TRBV27 and TRBJ2-1; D gene uncertain. Sequencing used peripheral blood, obtained on day 0 of AZD1222 vaccination. Here the CDR3 DNA reads TGTGCCAGCAGGGTCTACAATGAGCAGTTCTTC. This encodes CASRVYNEQFF.